This TCR beta chain was identified in a study of blood T cell repertoires in COVID-19. The overall study: The analysed material was cDNA or gDNA that came from T cells, B-cell-depleted T cells, or PBMCs.

The CDR3 sequence is 14 residues long. CDR1 is LNHDA and CDR2 is SQIVND in the germline V gene (reference sequence). V lost 1 base, J lost 4 bases, and 10 bases lay in between. Libraries were prepared by immunoSEQ multiplex PCR; TCRdb keeps only in-frame clonotypes and omits some of them. The sample lists fewer than 100,000 clones; about 80% were seen once. The sample comprised peripheral blood. The receptor was isolated from an older man with acute or convalescent COVID-19. The chain has TRBV19 and TRBJ1-2; D uncertain. Here the CDR3 DNA reads TGTGCCAGTAGTATAGGGTCCGGGTTCTATGGCTACACCTTC. This gives the protein CASSIGSGFYGYTF.